A single sample gave rise to the 14 T cell receptor beta chains below, sequenced in a study of OX40 agonist ivuxolimab in advanced cancers. Using immunoSEQ multiplex PCR, the repertoire was profiled, and TCRdb retains in-frame clones only, with some absent. The table shows roughly 100,000 clones, with 90% occurring only once. The sample here was CD4+ or CD8+ T cells sorted from blood, taken in a trial of the OX40 agonist ivuxolimab. Receptors originate from an adult with an advanced solid tumor such as melanoma, head and neck, liver or kidney cancer.

V usage is TRBV2 and J usage is TRBJ1-4, with unresolved D. The CDR3 runs 11 residues. Trimming shortened V by 7 bases and J by 8 bases, and 8 bases separated the two germline ends. Germline loops: CDR1 SNHLY, CDR2 FYNNEI. The CDR3: CASTSAEKLFF. As DNA, the CDR3 is TGTGCCAGCACCTCAGCCGAAAAACTGTTTTTT.

This chain links TRBV15 with TRBJ1-5, with D maybe TRBD1 (5 bases). Germline V gives CDR1 LNHNV, CDR2 YYDKDF (reference sequence). The CDR3 is made up of 15 amino acids. V was cut by 0 bases and J by 2 bases, with 8 bases left in between. The CDR3 spells CATSREAQGNQPQHF. The CDR3 DNA follows: TGTGCCACCAGCAGAGAGGCACAGGGCAATCAGCCCCAGCATTTT.

The chain links TRBV6-4 to TRBJ2-3; no clear D. Germline V gene lookup returns CDR1 MRHNA and CDR2 SNTAGT. Between the trimmed V and J ends, which lost 6 bases and 0 bases, there was a span of 10 bases. The CDR3 is 14 residues long. The CDR3 sequence is CASRETPSTDTQYF. The CDR3 DNA reads TGTGCCAGCAGGGAGACTCCTAGCACAGATACGCAGTATTTT.

The chain is built from TRBV7-2 and TRBJ1-5; maybe TRBD1 (6 bases). CDR3 length equals 15 residues. V was pared by 5 bases and J by 6 bases, with 17 bases between. Germline CDR1 is SGHTA and CDR2 is FQGNSA. The CDR3 loop reads CASSPQAGARQPQHF. The CDR3 nucleotides are TGTGCCAGCAGCCCCCAGGCGGGGGCGCGTCAGCCCCAGCATTTT.

This chain connects TRBV5-4 to TRBJ1-2; D is perhaps TRBD1 (5 bases). V shed 3 bases and J shed 6 bases, with 9 bases lying between them. CDR3 length equals 12 residues. Germline V gene data show CDR1 as SGHNT and CDR2 as YYREEE (reference sequence). CDR3 bases: TGTGCCAGCAGCTGGGACTCAGATGGCTACACCTTC. Encoded protein: CASSWDSDGYTF.

This clone was seen only a few times. CDR3 protein: CASSLSQGGTGELFF. DNA of the CDR3: TGTGCCAGCAGCTTGTCCCAGGGGGGCACCGGGGAGCTGTTTTTT. V usage is TRBV7-2 and J usage is TRBJ2-2; the D gene is possibly TRBD1 (7 bases). Deletions cut 3 bases from V and 4 bases from J, with 12 bases between. Germline V lookup: CDR1 SGHTA, CDR2 FQGNSA. The CDR3 is made up of 15 amino acids.

J is TRBJ2-3 and V is TRBV7-2; D is possibly TRBD2 (7 bases). Germline V gene sequence: CDR1 SGHTA, CDR2 FQGNSA. The CDR3 consists of 16 residues. Trimming stripped 2 bases from V and 3 bases from J, with 15 bases between. DNA of the CDR3: TGTGCCAGCAGCTTAAGGGGGGGCCCCAGAACAGATACGCAGTATTTT. Its protein product is CASSLRGGPRTDTQYF.

The V call is TRBV4-3, the J call TRBJ2-7; no definite D call. The CDR3 has 16 amino acids. Trimming cost V 0 bases and J 4 bases, with 16 bases left between them. Germline assignment: CDR1 LGHNA and CDR2 YSLEER. This CDR3 reads CASSQEHHSGLYEQYF. The DNA of the CDR3 is TGCGCCAGCAGCCAAGAACACCACAGTGGGCTATACGAGCAGTACTTC.

The chain carries TRBV5-5 and TRBJ1-4; possibly TRBD1 for D (6 bases). The germline V and J ends were trimmed by 2 bases and 14 bases, with 10 bases remaining between them. The CDR3 length is 11 residues. Germline loops: CDR1 SGHKS, CDR2 YYEKEE (reference sequence). The CDR3: CASSLGGDLFF. The CDR3 nucleotides are TGTGCCAGCAGCTTAGGGGGAGACCTGTTTTTT.

This rearrangement joins TRBV20-1 to TRBJ1-1; D is unclear. Germline CDR1 reads DFQATT; CDR2 reads SNEGSKA (reference sequence). The V end lost 5 bases, the J end lost 8 bases, and 12 bases lay between the germline ends. CDR3 size: 11 residues. CDR3 in DNA: TGCAGTGCTCCAGAGGCGATAGAAGCTTTCTTT. Encoded protein: CSAPEAIEAFF.

The chain carries TRBV19 and TRBJ1-4; the D gene is possibly TRBD1 (5 bases). Germline assignment: CDR1 LNHDA and CDR2 SQIVND (reference sequence). The CDR3 totals 15 residues. Deletions cut 6 bases from V and 8 bases from J, with 19 bases between. In DNA form, the CDR3 reads TGTGCCAGTAGCCCCTGGGGGGGTGAAGGGGAAAAACTGTTTTTT. It encodes CASSPWGGEGEKLFF.

The V and J genes are TRBV5-1 and TRBJ1-1; D remains ambiguous. Trimming cost V 0 bases and J 3 bases, with 6 bases left between them. Germline V gene sequence: CDR1 SGHRS, CDR2 YFSETQ. The CDR3 totals 13 residues. The CDR3 DNA sequence: TGCGCCAGCAGCTTGGGGGCCGACACTGAAGCTTTCTTT. Translated, it gives CASSLGADTEAFF.

The genes are TRBV7-2 and TRBJ1-1; D is unclear. The CDR3 runs 15 residues. Germline CDR1 and CDR2: SGHTA and FQGNSA. V shed 1 base and J shed 4 bases, with 13 bases lying between them. In DNA form, the CDR3 reads TGTGCCAGCAGCTTAGACACGGGTGGCGGCACTGAAGCTTTCTTT. Translated, it gives CASSLDTGGGTEAFF.

CDR3 nucleotides: TGTGCCAGCAGTTACACGGTTGGTGAAGCTTTCTTT. Protein product: CASSYTVGEAFF. The rearrangement uses TRBV6-6 and TRBJ1-1; D ambiguous. The V end was cut by 2 bases, the J end by 7 bases, with 8 bases between. Germline V gene lookup returns CDR1 MNHNY and CDR2 SVGAGI (reference sequence). This CDR3 spans 12 amino acids.